These 32 T cell receptor beta chains share one sample of origin, sequenced in a study of CD8+CD57+ T cells in acquired aplastic anemia (dated by TCRdb to 2016 to 2019). Expansion of CD8+CD57+ cells had been shown by flow cytometry in the patients chosen for sequencing. Sequencing relied on an Illumina HiSeq 2000. TCR beta VDJ combination and CDR3 sequence profiling used genomic DNA as the template. Using fastp at Q25 and MiXCR, TCRdb reprocessed the public reads and kept productive beta chains. Rows matching on CDR3 protein sequence are summarized as one entry with the most common DNA and genes. In this sample the table shows approximately 220,000 distinct CDR3 sequences, around half of which occur a single time. The top ten constitute 7.8% of the sample. Sequencing input: sorted CD4+, CD8+, or CD8+CD57+ T cells (not recorded which) from PBMCs. The receptors shown here come from a human donor with aplastic anemia.

The J gene is TRBJ2-3, the V gene TRBV11-3; maybe TRBD2 (7 bases). V shed 3 bases and J shed 3 bases, with 10 bases lying between them. Germline loops: CDR1 SGHNT, CDR2 YENEEA. This CDR3 spans 14 amino acids. The CDR3 loop is CASSLGGATDTQYF. CDR3 coding DNA: TGTGCCAGCAGCTTGGGGGGGGCGACAGATACGCAGTATTTT.

This clonotype came up many times. This chain connects TRBV5-6 to TRBJ2-1; tentative D call: TRBD2 (7 bases). CDR3 length: 15 amino acids. Germline V gene sequence: CDR1 SGHDT, CDR2 YYEEEE. The V end lost 0 bases, the J end lost 5 bases, and 12 bases lay between the germline ends. CDR3 loop: CASSLVRGGNNEQFF. Written as DNA, the CDR3 is TGTGCCAGCAGCTTGGTAAGGGGGGGCAACAATGAGCAGTTCTTC.

The chain is built from TRBV28 and TRBJ2-5; D remains unclear. V lost 10 bases and J lost 0, with 12 bases in between. Germline V gene data show CDR1 as MDHEN and CDR2 as SYDVKM. This CDR3 comprises 13 residues. The CDR3 nucleotides read TGTGCCATCAACCGTGGGTACCAAGAGACCCAGTACTTC. It is translated as CAINRGYQETQYF.

This clonotype was counted once. The chain joins TRBV19 to TRBJ2-3; weak D call: TRBD1 (5 bases). The CDR3 is 17 amino acids. V was shortened by 0 bases and J by 3 bases, with 16 bases between the two germline ends. Germline CDR1 and CDR2: LNHDA and SQIVND (reference sequence). This chain's CDR3 is CASSIDGAFSRTDTQYF. CDR3 DNA sequence: TGTGCCAGTAGTATAGATGGGGCCTTTTCGAGGACAGATACGCAGTATTTT.

V is TRBV25-1 and J is TRBJ2-1; D gene unclear. Germline V lookup: CDR1 MGHDK, CDR2 SYGVNS. This CDR3 spans 11 amino acids. The V gene lost 6 bases and the J gene lost 7 bases, with 7 bases spanning the gap. The DNA of the CDR3 is TGTGCCAGCAGCCCTCGGAATGAGCAGTTCTTC. Translated, it gives CASSPRNEQFF.

In regard to this clonotype: A read error may be the cause here, since a much bigger clone is one base away. The chain couples TRBV10-3 to TRBJ2-7, with D hard to call. The CDR3 length is 13 residues. V lost 2 bases and J 0 bases, leaving 5 bases between the germline ends. The germline V gene encodes CDR1 ENHRY and CDR2 SYGVKD. CDR3 DNA: TGTGCCATCAGTGAGCCCAGCTCCTACGAGCAGTACTTC. Protein: CAISEPSSYEQYF.

Concerning this clonotype: A read error is possible here, since a much larger clone lies one base away. The chain carries TRBV4-3 and TRBJ2-7; TRBD1 aligns across 7 bases. This CDR3 comprises 13 residues. CDR1 is LGHNA and CDR2 is YSLEER in the germline V gene. The CDR3 spells CASAGTESYEQHF. CDR3 DNA sequence: TGCGCCAGCGCCGGGACAGAATCCTACGAGCAGCACTTC.

There are many counts of this clonotype. The chain combines TRBV7-9 with TRBJ1-1; D not resolved. Germline CDR1 SEHNR, CDR2 FQNEAQ (reference sequence). V was cut by 5 bases and J by 0 bases, with 4 bases left in between. This CDR3 is 12 amino acids long. As DNA, the CDR3 is TGTGCCAGCAGCCAAATGAACACTGAAGCTTTCTTT. The encoded protein is CASSQMNTEAFF.

This chain joins TRBV9 and TRBJ2-5, with 13 bases fitting TRBD2. Looked up from germline, CDR1 is SGDLS and CDR2 is YYNGEE. V gave up 3 bases and J gave up 11 bases; unmatched junction bases: 10. The CDR3 totals 15 residues. The chain's CDR3 is CASSAGLAGVGTQYF. In nucleotides, the CDR3 is TGTGCCAGCAGCGCCGGACTAGCGGGGGTAGGTACGCAGTACTTC.

This chain links TRBV30 with TRBJ2-3, with D tentatively TRBD1 (6 bases). The CDR3 is made up of 13 amino acids. In germline, CDR1 is GTSNPN, CDR2 SVGIG (reference sequence). The ends were cut back, 8 bases at V and 6 bases at J, with 18 bases in the middle. The CDR3 sequence is CAVLGGAVDTQYF. The CDR3 DNA reads TGTGCCGTTTTAGGGGGAGCGGTGGATACGCAGTATTTT.

This clonotype was detected once. The V and J genes are TRBV15 and TRBJ1-5; D is undetermined. The CDR3 extends over 15 amino acids. The germline gives CDR1 LNHNV, CDR2 YYDKDF (reference sequence). The ends were cut back, 4 bases at V and 11 bases at J, with 21 bases in the middle. The CDR3 sequence: CATSKKPRYQETQHF. The CDR3 nucleotides are TGTGCCACCAGCAAGAAACCCAGGTACCAAGAGACCCAGCATTTT.

The chain links TRBV7-3 to TRBJ1-1, with 7 bases identical to TRBD1. The CDR3 has 15 amino acids. The V and J ends lost 5 bases and 1 base, in that order; junction bases with no gene match: 7. Germline loops: CDR1 SGHTA, CDR2 FQGTGA. The DNA of the CDR3 is TGTGCCAGCAGCCCCCGACAGGGTAAGAACACTGAAGCTTTCTTT. It encodes CASSPRQGKNTEAFF.

V usage is TRBV5-6 and J usage is TRBJ1-3; possible D gene TRBD1, 5 bases. The CDR3 runs 14 residues. V lost 4 bases, J lost 2 bases, and 10 bases lay in between. CDR1 is SGHDT, CDR2 YYEEEE, per germline. CDR3 in amino acids: CASSKDNTGNTIYF. As DNA, the CDR3 is TGTGCCAGCAGCAAGGACAATACTGGAAACACCATATATTTT.

The V and J genes are TRBV20-1 and TRBJ2-5, with D perhaps TRBD1 (7 bases). The CDR3 length is 12 residues. The germline gives CDR1 DFQATT, CDR2 SNEGSKA (reference sequence). V was clipped by 5 bases and J by 5 bases, with 12 bases between them. This CDR3 is CSAPQGRETQYF. CDR3 coding DNA: TGCAGTGCTCCACAGGGGAGGGAGACCCAGTACTTC.

The V and J genes are TRBV12-3 or TRBV12-4 and TRBJ1-1; D is unresolved. This CDR3 is 13 amino acids long. Between the trimmed V and J ends, which lost 8 bases and 3 bases, there was a span of 13 bases. The CDR3 coding sequence is TGTGCCAGCCGGACGGGAGGGTACACTGAAGCTTTCTTT. Translating it yields CASRTGGYTEAFF.

A word on this clonotype: The junction does not match germline at one end; this may be a read error. The chain has TRBV9 and TRBJ2-3; 9 bases map to TRBD2. The germline CDR1 and CDR2 sequences are SGDLS and YYNGEE. The CDR3 spans 13 residues. The CDR3, as DNA: TGCGCCAGCAGCAAGACTAGCGGAGATACGCAGTATTTT. Translation: CASSKTSGDTQYF.

This clonotype was picked up a small number of times. Lacking the conserved final phenylalanine or tryptophan, this CDR3 likely reflects a read error. The limits of the CDR3 on the DNA are not certain, so only TCRdb's listed CDR3 is given. The chain uses TRBV12-3 or TRBV12-4 and TRBJ1-2; the table's TRBD1 call for D was not verified on the DNA. The CDR3 is made up of 10 amino acids, end residues included. CDR3 region: CASTPPPGIL.

For this clonotype: The limits of the CDR3 on the DNA are not certain, so only TCRdb's listed CDR3 is given. The chain links TRBV7-2 to TRBJ2-7; the tabulated D call, TRBD2, remains unverified against the DNA. The germline CDR1 and CDR2 sequences are SGHTA and FQGNSA. The CDR3 spans 22 residues, counting both ends. CDR3 loop: CASSFYICSASSTAGGGYEQYF.

This clonotype appeared many times. CDR3 sequence (DNA): TGTGCCAGCAGCTTTCCGACAAGTGTGCAGGGTCAAACAGATACGCAGTATTTT. Translated: CASSFPTSVQGQTDTQYF. The chain has TRBV7-6 and TRBJ2-3; D is possibly TRBD1 (5 bases). Trimming took off 3 bases at V and 3 bases at J, with 22 bases between the two ends. The V gene's germline CDR1 is SGHVS and CDR2 FNYEAQ. The CDR3 has 18 amino acids.

The gene calls are TRBV7-2 and TRBJ1-6; 12 bases line up with TRBD1. From germline, CDR1 is SGHTA and CDR2 FQGNSA. This CDR3 spans 19 amino acids. With V trimmed by 0 bases and J by 4 bases, 7 bases remained unmatched. CDR3 DNA: TGTGCCAGCAGCTTAGCGAGCCCGGGACAGGGGGCGTATAATTCACCCCTCCACTTT. Translation gives CASSLASPGQGAYNSPLHF.

This clonotype was counted many times. The rearrangement links TRBV7-9 to TRBJ1-1; the D gene is possibly TRBD1 (5 bases). V was shortened by 0 bases and J by 6 bases, with 11 bases between the two germline ends. CDR1 and CDR2 (germline): SEHNR, FQNEAQ (reference sequence). There are 14 residues in the CDR3. The CDR3: CASSLAGVPAEAFF. The CDR3 bases are TGTGCCAGCAGCTTAGCGGGGGTGCCGGCTGAAGCTTTCTTT.

The table lists this clonotype with a few counts. The chain couples TRBV20-1 to TRBJ1-5, with 7 bases aligning to TRBD1. Trimming cost V 2 bases and J 1 base; bases outside gene matches: 2. The CDR3 contains 14 residues. Germline values: CDR1 DFQATT, CDR2 SNEGSKA (reference sequence). The CDR3 loop reads CSARPTGSNQPQHF. DNA of the CDR3: TGCAGTGCTAGACCGACAGGGAGCAATCAGCCCCAGCATTTT.

This clonotype turned up a few times. The V and J genes are TRBV4-2 and TRBJ2-2, with D tentatively TRBD2 (5 bases). The V end was cut by 0 bases, the J end by 3 bases, with 8 bases between. Per the germline V gene, CDR1 is LGHNA and CDR2 is YNFKEQ. The CDR3 is 15 amino acids. CDR3 coding DNA: TGTGCCAGCAGCCAAGATCTCGGGGACACCGGGGAGCTGTTTTTT. Its translation: CASSQDLGDTGELFF.

V usage is TRBV10-1 and J usage is TRBJ2-1; 8 bases fit TRBD2. CDR1 and CDR2 (germline): WNHNN, SYGVQD (reference sequence). V lost 6 bases, J lost 9 bases, and 10 bases stayed unmatched. CDR3 length: 14 amino acids. CDR3 sequence reads: CASRALAASGEQFF. The CDR3 nucleotides are TGCGCCAGCAGGGCACTAGCGGCATCGGGTGAGCAGTTCTTC.

This clonotype was picked up a small number of times. This chain links TRBV12-1 with TRBJ2-2; the table's TRBD2 call for D was not verified on the DNA. TRBV12-1 is a pseudogene segment. The CDR3 totals 15 residues. The CDR3 region has the DNA TGTGCCAGCAGCTTGTCAAGCGGGAGGACCGGGGAGCTGTTTTTT. This gives the protein CASSLSSGRTGELFF.

This clonotype was seen many times. The J gene is TRBJ1-5, the V gene TRBV27; TRBD1 agrees at 11 bases. CDR3 length: 14 residues. Trimming removed 6 bases from V and 7 bases from J; junction bases left unmatched: 5. Germline loops: CDR1 MNHEY, CDR2 SMNVEV (reference sequence). CDR3 in amino acids: CASRTGQGGQPQHF. The CDR3 nucleotides read TGTGCCAGCAGAACGGGACAGGGGGGACAGCCCCAGCATTTT.

This sequence joins TRBV20-1 and TRBJ1-4, with no clear D. V was clipped by 5 bases and J by 8 bases, with 9 bases between them. The germline V gene has CDR1 DFQATT and CDR2 SNEGSKA (reference sequence). The CDR3 covers 11 residues. The CDR3, as DNA: TGCAGTGCTCGCCGCAGCGAAAAACTGTTTTTT. This sequence encodes CSARRSEKLFF.

This clonotype was recorded at least ten times. The V call is TRBV6-1, the J call TRBJ1-1; D uncertain. The germline V gene encodes CDR1 MNHNS and CDR2 SASEGT. This CDR3 is 14 amino acids long. Trimming stripped 0 bases from V and 11 bases from J, with 16 bases between. CDR3 in amino acids: CASSEALGWEVAFF. The CDR3 bases are TGTGCCAGCAGTGAAGCGCTCGGGTGGGAGGTTGCTTTCTTT.

The CDR3 DNA reads TGTGCCAGCAGCCCGGGGACAGGGGGGAACACTGAAGCTTTCTTT. It specifies CASSPGTGGNTEAFF. V gene TRBV9 combines with J gene TRBJ1-1; 11 positions match TRBD1. V shed 4 bases and J 1 base; nucleotides not matched to a gene: 3. CDR3 length equals 15 residues. Germline V lookup: CDR1 SGDLS, CDR2 YYNGEE. Complete variable domain (other parts from reference TRBV9 and TRBJ1-1): DSGVTQTPKHLITATGQRVTLRCSPRSGDLSVYWYQQSLDQGLQFLIQYYNGEERAKGNILERFSAQQFPDLHSELNLSSLELGDSALYFCASSPGTGGNTEAFFGQGTRLTVV.

The rearrangement links TRBV7-9 to TRBJ1-4; TRBD1 is a possible D gene (6 bases). The germline gives CDR1 SEHNR, CDR2 FQNEAQ (reference sequence). The V end was cut by 1 base, the J end by 3 bases, with 9 bases between. The CDR3 sequence is 15 residues long. The CDR3 nucleotides read TGTGCCAGCAGCTTAGAGGGGACATCTAATGAAAAACTGTTTTTT. Translating it yields CASSLEGTSNEKLFF.

In this sample, this clonotype turned up many times. The gene calls are TRBV20-1 and TRBJ1-6; unclear D gene. CDR1 is DFQATT, CDR2 SNEGSKA, per germline (reference sequence). This CDR3 comprises 16 residues. Trimming took off 0 bases at V and 4 bases at J, with 13 bases between the two ends. This chain's CDR3 is CSARDLGEGYNSPLHF. CDR3 DNA: TGCAGTGCTAGAGATCTGGGCGAGGGATATAATTCACCCCTCCACTTT.

In its sample, this clonotype is medium-sized (0.01 to 0.1%). The gene calls are TRBV10-3 and TRBJ2-7; 7 nucleotides line up with TRBD2. The germline V gene encodes CDR1 ENHRY and CDR2 SYGVKD. This CDR3 region has 12 residues. The V gene end was trimmed by 8 bases and the J gene end by 5 bases; junction bases not matched to a gene: 6. The DNA for the CDR3 is TGTGCCATCTCTAGCGGTCCAGACGAGCAGTACTTC. Protein sequence: CAISSGPDEQYF.